This T cell receptor beta chain was profiled in a study of blood T cell repertoires in COVID-19. Germline V gene lookup returns CDR1 SGHRS and CDR2 YFSETQ. The CDR3 length is 22 residues. The V end was cut by 9 bases, the J end by 5 bases, with 45 bases between. Generated by immunoSEQ multiplex PCR, the TCRdb table keeps only in-frame clones and is missing some. Among around 250,000 clones listed, about 80% were seen once. This study enrolled people aged about 18 to 100 from 20 to 25 US geographic areas. This clonotype was obtained from a man aged 35-49 years who had recovered from COVID-19. This chain uses TRBV5-1 with TRBJ2-7; possibly TRBD2 for D (10 bases). The source material was PBMCs or T cells enriched from blood (not recorded which). The DNA for the CDR3 is TGCGCCAACAACCGAAGGAGGACAGGGGCGCGAAGGGCTAGCGGGAGAGCGGACGAGCAGTACTTC. Translating it yields CANNRRRTGARRASGRADEQYF.